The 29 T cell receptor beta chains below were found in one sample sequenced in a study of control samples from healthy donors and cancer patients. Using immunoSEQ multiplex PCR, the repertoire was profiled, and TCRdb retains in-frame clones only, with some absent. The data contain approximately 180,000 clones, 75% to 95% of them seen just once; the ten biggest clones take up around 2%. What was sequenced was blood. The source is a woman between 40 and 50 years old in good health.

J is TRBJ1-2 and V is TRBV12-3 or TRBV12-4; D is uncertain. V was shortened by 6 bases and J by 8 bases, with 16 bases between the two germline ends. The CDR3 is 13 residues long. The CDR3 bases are TGTGCCAGCAGGCCGGCCGGACGGGGAGGCTACACCTTC. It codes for CASRPAGRGGYTF.

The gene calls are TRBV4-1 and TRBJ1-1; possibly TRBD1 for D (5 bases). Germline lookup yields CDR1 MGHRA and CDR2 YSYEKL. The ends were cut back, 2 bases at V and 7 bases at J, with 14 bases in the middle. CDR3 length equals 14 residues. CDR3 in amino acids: CASSQIFRAGEAFF. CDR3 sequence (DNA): TGCGCCAGCAGCCAAATATTCAGGGCTGGTGAAGCTTTCTTT.

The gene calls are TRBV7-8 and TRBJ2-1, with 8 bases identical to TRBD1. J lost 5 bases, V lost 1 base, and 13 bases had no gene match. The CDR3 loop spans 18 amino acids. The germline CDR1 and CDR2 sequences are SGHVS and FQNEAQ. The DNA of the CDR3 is TGTGCCAGCAGCTTAGGGACAGGGTTTGCAAGCTTCAACAATGAGCAGTTCTTC. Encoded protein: CASSLGTGFASFNNEQFF.

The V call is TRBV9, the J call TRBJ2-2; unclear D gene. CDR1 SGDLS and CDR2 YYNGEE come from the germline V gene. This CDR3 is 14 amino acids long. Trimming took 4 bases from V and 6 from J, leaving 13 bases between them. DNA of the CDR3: TGTGCCAGCAGCAGCTCCACTTTGGCCGGGGAGCTGTTTTTT. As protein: CASSSSTLAGELFF. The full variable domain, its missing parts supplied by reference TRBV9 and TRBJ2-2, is DSGVTQTPKHLITATGQRVTLRCSPRSGDLSVYWYQQSLDQGLQFLIQYYNGEERAKGNILERFSAQQFPDLHSELNLSSLELGDSALYFCASSSSTLAGELFFGEGSRLTVL.

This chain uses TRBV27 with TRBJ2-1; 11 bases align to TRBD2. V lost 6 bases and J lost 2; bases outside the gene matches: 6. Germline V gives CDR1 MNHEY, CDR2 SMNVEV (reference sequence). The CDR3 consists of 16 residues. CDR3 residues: CASSFSGGVTYNEQFF. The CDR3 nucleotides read TGTGCCAGCAGCTTTAGCGGGGGGGTGACCTACAATGAGCAGTTCTTC.

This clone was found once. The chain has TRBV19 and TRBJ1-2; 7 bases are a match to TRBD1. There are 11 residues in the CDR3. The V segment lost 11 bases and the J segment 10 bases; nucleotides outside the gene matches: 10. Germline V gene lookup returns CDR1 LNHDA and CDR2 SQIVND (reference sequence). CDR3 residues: CASKKGADYTF. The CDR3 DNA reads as TGTGCCTCTAAAAAGGGGGCAGACTACACCTTC.

CDR3 bases: TGTGCCAGTAGTATAACAGGGGGAGCGAACACCGGGGAGCTGTTTTTT. It codes for CASSITGGANTGELFF. The V gene is TRBV19, the J gene TRBJ2-2, with TRBD1 matching 8 bases. The V gene end was trimmed by 2 bases and the J gene end by 0 bases; junction bases not matched to a gene: 2. This CDR3 region has 16 residues. Germline values: CDR1 LNHDA, CDR2 SQIVND (reference sequence).

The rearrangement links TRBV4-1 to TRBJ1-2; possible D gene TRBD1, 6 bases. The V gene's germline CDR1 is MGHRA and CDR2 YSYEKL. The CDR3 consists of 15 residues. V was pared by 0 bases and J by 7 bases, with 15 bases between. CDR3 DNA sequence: TGCGCCAGCAGCCAAGAGCGGCCAGGGGCGTCTGGCTACACCTTC. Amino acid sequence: CASSQERPGASGYTF.

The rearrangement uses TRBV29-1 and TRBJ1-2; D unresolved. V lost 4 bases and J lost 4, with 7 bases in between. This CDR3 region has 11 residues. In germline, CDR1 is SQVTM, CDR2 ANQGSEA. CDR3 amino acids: CSVGLGYGYTF. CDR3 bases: TGCAGCGTTGGGTTGGGCTATGGCTACACCTTC.

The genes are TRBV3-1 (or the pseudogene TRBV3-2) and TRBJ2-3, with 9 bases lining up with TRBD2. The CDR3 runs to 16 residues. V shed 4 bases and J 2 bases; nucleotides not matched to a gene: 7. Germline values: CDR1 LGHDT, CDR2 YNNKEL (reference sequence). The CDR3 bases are TGTGCCAGCAGCCTGGGACTAGCTATACTCACAGATACGCAGTATTTT. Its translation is CASSLGLAILTDTQYF.

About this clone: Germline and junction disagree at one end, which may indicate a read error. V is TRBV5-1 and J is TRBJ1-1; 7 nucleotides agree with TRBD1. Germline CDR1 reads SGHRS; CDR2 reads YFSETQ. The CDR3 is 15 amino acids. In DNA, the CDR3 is TGCGCCAGCAGCTCTGGCGGGACAGCGAACAATGAAGCTTTCTTT. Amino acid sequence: CASSSGGTANNEAFF.

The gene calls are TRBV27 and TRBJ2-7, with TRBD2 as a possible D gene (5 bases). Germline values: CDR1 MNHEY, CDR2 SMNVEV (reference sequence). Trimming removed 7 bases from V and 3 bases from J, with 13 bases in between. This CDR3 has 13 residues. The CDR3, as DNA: TGTGCCAGCACGCGGGCCATAGACTACGAGCAGTACTTC. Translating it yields CASTRAIDYEQYF.

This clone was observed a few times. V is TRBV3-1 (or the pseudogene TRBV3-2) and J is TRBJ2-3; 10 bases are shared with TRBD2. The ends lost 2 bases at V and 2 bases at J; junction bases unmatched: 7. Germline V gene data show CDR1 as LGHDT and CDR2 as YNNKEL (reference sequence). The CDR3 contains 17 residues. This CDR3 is CASSQRISGGATDTQYF. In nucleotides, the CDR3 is TGTGCCAGCAGCCAACGCATAAGCGGGGGGGCCACAGATACGCAGTATTTT.

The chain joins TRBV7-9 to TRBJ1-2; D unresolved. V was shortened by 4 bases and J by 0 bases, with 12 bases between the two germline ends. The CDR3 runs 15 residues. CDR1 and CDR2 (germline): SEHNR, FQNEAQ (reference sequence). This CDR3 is CASSSSERANYGYTF. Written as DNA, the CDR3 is TGTGCCAGCAGCTCTAGTGAGAGGGCTAACTATGGCTACACCTTC.

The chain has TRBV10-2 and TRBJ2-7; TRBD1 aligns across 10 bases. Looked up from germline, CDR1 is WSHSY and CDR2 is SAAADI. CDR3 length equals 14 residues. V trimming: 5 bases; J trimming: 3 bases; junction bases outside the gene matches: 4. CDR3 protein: CASSYRDRGYEQYF. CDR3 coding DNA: TGCGCCAGCAGTTACCGGGACAGGGGCTACGAGCAGTACTTC.

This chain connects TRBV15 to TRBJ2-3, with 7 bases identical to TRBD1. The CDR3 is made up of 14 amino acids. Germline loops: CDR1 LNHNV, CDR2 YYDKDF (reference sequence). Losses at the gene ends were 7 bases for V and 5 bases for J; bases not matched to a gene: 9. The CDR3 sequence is CATIDRVAGDTQYF. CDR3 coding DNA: TGTGCCACCATCGACAGGGTGGCTGGAGATACGCAGTATTTT.

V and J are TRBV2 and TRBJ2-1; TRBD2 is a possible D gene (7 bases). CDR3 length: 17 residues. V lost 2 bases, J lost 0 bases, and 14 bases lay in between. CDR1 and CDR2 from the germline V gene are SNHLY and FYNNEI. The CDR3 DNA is TGTGCCAGCAGTGAAATGAGAGGGGGGGTCTCCTACAATGAGCAGTTCTTC. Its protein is CASSEMRGGVSYNEQFF.

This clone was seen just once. The CDR3 spells CASSPRDYLPYEQYF. The CDR3 DNA is TGCGCCAGCAGCCCCCGGGACTACCTCCCCTACGAGCAGTACTTC. The rearrangement links TRBV4-1 to TRBJ2-7; 7 positions match TRBD2. J was trimmed by 2 bases and V by 4 bases; bases with no gene match: 8. The CDR3 covers 15 residues. Germline CDR1 and CDR2: MGHRA and YSYEKL.

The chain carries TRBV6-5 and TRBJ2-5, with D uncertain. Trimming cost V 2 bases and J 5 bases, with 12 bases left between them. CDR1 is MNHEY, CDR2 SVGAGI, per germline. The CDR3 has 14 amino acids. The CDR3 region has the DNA TGTGCCAGCAGTTACCTACCCCAGTCGGAGACCCAGTACTTC. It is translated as CASSYLPQSETQYF.

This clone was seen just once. The CDR3 loop is CARLTQGAVYGYTF. The CDR3 nucleotides are TGTGCCAGATTGACTCAGGGGGCCGTCTATGGCTACACCTTC. The genes are TRBV2 and TRBJ1-2; 8 bases are a match to TRBD1. Per germline, CDR1 SNHLY and CDR2 FYNNEI. Germline trimming cut 9 bases from V and 4 bases from J; bases unmatched to any gene: 10. This CDR3 is built from 14 residues.

CDR3 nucleotide sequence: TGTGCCAGCAGTGAAGGGGTACATGAGCAGTTCTTC. This encodes CASSEGVHEQFF. The V gene is TRBV2, the J gene TRBJ2-1, with D unresolved. Per germline, CDR1 SNHLY and CDR2 FYNNEI. The CDR3 length is 12 residues. Trimming removed 1 base at V and 8 bases at J, with 6 bases between.

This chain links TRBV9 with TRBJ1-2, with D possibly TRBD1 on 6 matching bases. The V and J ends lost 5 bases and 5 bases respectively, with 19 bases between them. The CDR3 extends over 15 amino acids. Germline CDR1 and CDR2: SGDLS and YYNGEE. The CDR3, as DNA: TGTGCCAGCAGTGAAAACCAGGGGTTCTTTTATGGCTACACCTTC. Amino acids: CASSENQGFFYGYTF.

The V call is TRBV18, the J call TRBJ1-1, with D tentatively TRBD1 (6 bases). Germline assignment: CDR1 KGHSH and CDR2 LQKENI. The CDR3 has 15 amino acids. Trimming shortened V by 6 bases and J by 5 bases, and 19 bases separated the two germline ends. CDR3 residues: CASSSPGGAGTEAFF. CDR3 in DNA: TGTGCCAGCTCTTCACCCGGGGGGGCAGGGACTGAAGCTTTCTTT.

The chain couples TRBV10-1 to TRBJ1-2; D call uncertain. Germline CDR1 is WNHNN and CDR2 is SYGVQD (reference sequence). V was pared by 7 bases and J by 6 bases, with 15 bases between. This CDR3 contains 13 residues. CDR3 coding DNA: TGCGCCAGCAAAGCGGGCTTGGGAGATGGCTACACCTTC. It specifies CASKAGLGDGYTF.

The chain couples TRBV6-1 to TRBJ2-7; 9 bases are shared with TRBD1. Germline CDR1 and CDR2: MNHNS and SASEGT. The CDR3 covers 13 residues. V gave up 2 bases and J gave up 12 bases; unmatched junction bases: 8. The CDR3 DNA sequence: TGTGCCAGCAGTGAAAGGGACAGGGACCTTACGTACTTC. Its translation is CASSERDRDLTYF.

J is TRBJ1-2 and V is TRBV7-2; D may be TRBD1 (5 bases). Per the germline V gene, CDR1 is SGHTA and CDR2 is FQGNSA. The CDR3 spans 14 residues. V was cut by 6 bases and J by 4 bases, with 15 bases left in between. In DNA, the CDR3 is TGTGCCAGCAGTCTAACCGACAGCTCCTATGGCTACACCTTC. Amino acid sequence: CASSLTDSSYGYTF.

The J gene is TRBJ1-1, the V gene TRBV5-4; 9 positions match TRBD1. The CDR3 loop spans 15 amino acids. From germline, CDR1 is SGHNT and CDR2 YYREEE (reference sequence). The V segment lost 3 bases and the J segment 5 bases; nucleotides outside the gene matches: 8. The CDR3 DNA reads TGTGCCAGCAGCTGGGGGACAGGGAAGAGGACTGAAGCTTTCTTT. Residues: CASSWGTGKRTEAFF.

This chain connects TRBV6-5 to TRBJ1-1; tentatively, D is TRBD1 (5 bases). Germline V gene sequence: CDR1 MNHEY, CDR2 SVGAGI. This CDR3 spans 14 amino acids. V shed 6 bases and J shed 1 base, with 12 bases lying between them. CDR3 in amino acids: CASSLIQENTEAFF. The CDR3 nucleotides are TGTGCCAGCAGCCTCATACAGGAGAACACTGAAGCTTTCTTT.

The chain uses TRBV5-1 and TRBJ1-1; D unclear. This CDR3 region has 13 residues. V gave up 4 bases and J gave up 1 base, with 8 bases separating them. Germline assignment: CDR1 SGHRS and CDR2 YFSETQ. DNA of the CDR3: TGCGCCAGCAGCCAGGCACCGAACACTGAAGCTTTCTTT. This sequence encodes CASSQAPNTEAFF.